This T cell receptor beta chain stems from a study of regulatory T cells in long-lasting Graves disease. Turning to this clonotype: A single base separates this from a much larger clone, so it may be a read error.

Trimming took 6 bases from V and 7 from J, leaving 15 bases between them. The CDR3 has 13 amino acids. Germline values: CDR1 KGHSH, CDR2 LQKENI. Time point specified: newly diagnosed GD, antithyroid drugs for less than 3 months. PBMC RNA served as the TCR library source. Construction of TCR beta libraries relied on iRepertoire HTBI primers and on Arm-PCR targeting CDR3 regions. TCRdb independently ran MiXCR on the multiplex PCR reads; one entry per CDR3 protein. The table records under 450,000 distinct CDR3 sequences, over 9.5% of them present only once. The same sample was also studied in work on T cells in Graves' hyperthyroidism and ophthalmopathy. That paper notes: Within blood appeared most thyroid clonotypes that had expanded above 0.001.

The sequence was collected from a woman between 18 and 30 years old with Graves disease. The source material was peripheral blood mononuclear cells (PBMCs), sampled at new diagnosis, from a patient treated with antithyroid drugs. The V and J genes are TRBV18 and TRBJ1-1; D is perhaps TRBD1 (6 bases). CDR3 sequence: CASSLRQADEAFF. CDR3 DNA sequence: TGTGCCAGCTCCCTACGACAGGCAGATGAAGCTTTCTTT.